Below are 24 T cell receptor beta chains sequenced from a single sample in a study of cytomegalovirus exposure and HLA in healthy donors. Primers for the PCR totalled 60 Vbeta and 13 Jbeta. The data were produced by immunoSEQ multiplex PCR, yet TCRdb's version contains in-frame clones alone and is incomplete. Here the sample spans 80,000 to 95,000 clones, around 79% being singletons. Sample: PBMCs. These receptors were collected from a woman aged 40 to 49 in good health and CMV-seropositive.

The rearrangement links TRBV9 to TRBJ1-1; tentatively, D is TRBD1 (5 bases). V lost 3 bases and J lost 7, with 19 bases in between. This CDR3 comprises 15 residues. CDR1 and CDR2 from the germline V gene are SGDLS and YYNGEE. Here the CDR3 reads CASSDGIREGLEAFF. CDR3 sequence (DNA): TGTGCCAGCAGCGACGGTATTAGGGAGGGGCTTGAAGCTTTCTTT.

The rearrangement links TRBV7-6 to TRBJ1-3, with D uncertain. This CDR3 is 15 amino acids long. Germline V CDR1 and CDR2: SGHVS, FNYEAQ. Trimming took 2 bases from V and 0 from J, leaving 8 bases between them. This CDR3 reads CASSLTRGSGNTIYF. Written as DNA, the CDR3 is TGTGCCAGCAGCTTAACACGGGGCTCTGGAAACACCATATATTTT.

This chain joins TRBV5-8 and TRBJ2-1, with 8 nucleotides matching TRBD2. Trimming removed 2 bases from V and 5 bases from J; junction bases left unmatched: 12. Germline V gene sequence: CDR1 SGHTS, CDR2 YDEGEE. The CDR3 spans 17 residues. The CDR3 region has the DNA TGTGCCAGCAGCTTCGTAACGGGGGGGCTAATCGACAATGAGCAGTTCTTC. This codes for CASSFVTGGLIDNEQFF.

This clone was recorded only once. This sequence joins TRBV30 and TRBJ1-4, with TRBD1 matching 9 bases. V shed 5 bases and J 2 bases; nucleotides not matched to a gene: 0. The CDR3 spans 13 residues. Germline V gene lookup returns CDR1 GTSNPN and CDR2 SVGIG (reference sequence). Here the CDR3 DNA reads TGTGCCTGGGACAGGGGGACTAATGAAAAACTGTTTTTT. As protein: CAWDRGTNEKLFF.

V gene TRBV11-2 combines with J gene TRBJ1-2, with a tentative D call TRBD1 (5 bases). V was pared by 0 bases and J by 5 bases, with 10 bases between. Germline loops: CDR1 SGHAT, CDR2 FQNNGV. The CDR3 loop spans 14 amino acids. CDR3 in amino acids: CASSLDQGRYGYTF. CDR3 DNA sequence: TGTGCCAGCAGCTTAGATCAGGGAAGGTATGGCTACACCTTC.

The chain links TRBV2 to TRBJ2-4; TRBD2 agrees at 9 bases. Germline trimming cut 2 bases from V and 0 bases from J; bases unmatched to any gene: 14. Germline CDR1 is SNHLY and CDR2 is FYNNEI. The CDR3 sequence is 20 residues long. CDR3 protein: CASSETPAGGQRLAKNIQYF. The CDR3, as DNA: TGTGCCAGCAGTGAAACCCCGGCGGGGGGGCAACGACTAGCCAAAAACATTCAGTACTTC.

This chain joins TRBV21-1 and TRBJ1-3; the DNA was not compared with TRBD1, the D call given in the table. TRBV21-1 represents a pseudogene. The CDR3 has 15 amino acids. The CDR3 reads CASSNYGASGNTIYF. The CDR3, as DNA: TGTGCCAGCAGCAACTATGGGGCCTCTGGAAACACCATATATTTT.

The chain couples TRBV27 to TRBJ1-1; D uncertain. This CDR3 has 13 residues. Germline CDR1 reads MNHEY; CDR2 reads SMNVEV (reference sequence). The V and J ends lost 3 bases and 1 base respectively, with 6 bases between them. The CDR3 protein is CASSFRWNTEAFF. The CDR3 DNA reads TGTGCCAGCAGTTTCCGGTGGAACACTGAAGCTTTCTTT.

The J gene is TRBJ2-3, the V gene TRBV27; maybe TRBD1 (5 bases). The CDR3 loop spans 15 amino acids. V lost 2 bases to trimming and J lost 1 base, with 10 bases between them. The V gene's germline CDR1 is MNHEY and CDR2 SMNVEV (reference sequence). The CDR3 DNA reads as TGTGCCAGCAGTTTACAGGGTCTCCGCACAGATACGCAGTATTTT. Translating gives CASSLQGLRTDTQYF.

This chain links TRBV29-1 with TRBJ1-1; D uncertain. Germline V gives CDR1 SQVTM, CDR2 ANQGSEA. The CDR3 has 13 residues. V was trimmed by 6 bases and J by 11 bases, leaving 22 bases between them. CDR3 bases: TGCAGCGTCCACGGGCTGCTTCGAGCGGATGCTTTCTTT. It codes for CSVHGLLRADAFF.

The CDR3 DNA sequence: TGTGCCAGCTCACCATCAGGGGGAACCTACGAGCAGTACTTC. It yields the protein CASSPSGGTYEQYF. The rearrangement links TRBV18 to TRBJ2-7, with 7 bases identical to TRBD1. This CDR3 contains 14 residues. The V and J ends lost 2 bases and 2 bases, in that order; junction bases with no gene match: 3. Germline loops: CDR1 KGHSH, CDR2 LQKENI. Based on the CDR3 plus reference TRBV18 and TRBJ2-7, the full variable domain is NAGVMQNPRHLVRRRGQEARLRCSPMKGHSHVYWYRQLPEEGLKFMVYLQKENIIDESGMPKERFSAEFPKEGPSILRIQQVVRGDSAAYFCASSPSGGTYEQYFGPGTRLTVT.

The CDR3 reads CASRVAADSYNEQFF. The CDR3, as DNA: TGCGCCAGCAGGGTAGCGGCGGACTCCTACAATGAGCAGTTCTTC. V is TRBV4-3 and J is TRBJ2-1; D may be TRBD2 (6 bases). The CDR3 is made up of 15 amino acids. The V gene's germline CDR1 is LGHNA and CDR2 YSLEER. V lost 6 bases to trimming and J lost 0 bases, with 12 bases between them.

The genes are TRBV6-5 and TRBJ1-1; TRBD1 matches 8 bases. Germline CDR1 is MNHEY and CDR2 is SVGAGI. The CDR3 extends over 14 amino acids. V lost 2 bases and J lost 5; bases outside the gene matches: 4. CDR3 sequence: CASSYRTGKTEAFF. CDR3 coding DNA: TGTGCCAGCAGTTACAGGACAGGGAAGACTGAAGCTTTCTTT.

The rearrangement links TRBV27 to TRBJ1-3; a possible D gene is TRBD1 (6 bases). Germline V gene data show CDR1 as MNHEY and CDR2 as SMNVEV (reference sequence). Trimming removed 6 bases from V and 0 bases from J, with 12 bases in between. CDR3 length: 15 amino acids. The CDR3 reads CASSLGQSSGNTIYF. CDR3 DNA sequence: TGTGCCAGCAGCTTGGGACAAAGCTCTGGAAACACCATATATTTT.

A single count supports this clone. This chain joins TRBV30 and TRBJ1-2, with TRBD1 identical over 8 bases. Germline trimming cut 3 bases from V and 10 bases from J; bases unmatched to any gene: 10. Germline loops: CDR1 GTSNPN, CDR2 SVGIG (reference sequence). The CDR3 is 13 residues long. As DNA, the CDR3 is TGTGCCTGGAGCGCAGGGGGCCCGGGGGCCTACACCTTC. It codes for CAWSAGGPGAYTF. The full variable domain, rest sourced from reference TRBV30 and TRBJ1-2, is SQTIHQWPATLVQPVGSPLSLECTVEGTSNPNLYWYRQAAGRGLQLLFYSVGIGQISSEVPQNLSASRPQDRQFILSSKKLLLSDSGFYLCAWSAGGPGAYTFGSGTRLTVV.

This sequence joins TRBV6-1 and TRBJ1-2, with a weak D call TRBD1 (6 bases). V lost 3 bases and J 5 bases, leaving 10 bases between the germline ends. Germline CDR1 and CDR2: MNHNS and SASEGT. The CDR3 loop spans 13 amino acids. CDR3 coding DNA: TGTGCCAGCAGTGAGGGGGCTGCTTATGGCTACACCTTC. Amino acid sequence: CASSEGAAYGYTF.

This clone was picked up one time. The CDR3 coding sequence is TGTGCCAGCAGCCCCTGCCGGACAGGGTTCACCGGGGAGCTGTTTTTT. Amino acid sequence: CASSPCRTGFTGELFF. This rearrangement joins TRBV7-4 to TRBJ2-2, with 8 bases lining up with TRBD1. J gave up 4 bases and V 5 bases, and 9 bases lay outside the gene matches. This CDR3 has 16 amino acids. Germline V CDR1 and CDR2: SGHVT, SQSDAQ.

This clone was seen only once. The chain recombines TRBV2 with TRBJ1-5, with TRBD1 as a possible D gene (5 bases). The CDR3 contains 14 residues. CDR1 and CDR2 (germline): SNHLY, FYNNEI. The ends were cut back, 2 bases at V and 5 bases at J, with 10 bases in the middle. CDR3 DNA sequence: TGTGCCAGCAGTGAAACAACAGGTCATCAGCCCCAGCATTTT. Its protein is CASSETTGHQPQHF.

The genes are TRBV4-1 and TRBJ2-7; 7 bases line up with TRBD1. J was trimmed by 4 bases and V by 0 bases; bases with no gene match: 9. The CDR3 extends over 16 amino acids. Looked up from germline, CDR1 is MGHRA and CDR2 is YSYEKL. CDR3 DNA: TGCGCCAGCAGCCAAGATAGAGGGACAGCGGATTACGAGCAGTACTTC. Its translation is CASSQDRGTADYEQYF.

This chain joins TRBV5-6 and TRBJ1-1; 7 nucleotides align to TRBD1. The CDR3 spans 13 residues. CDR1 and CDR2 from the germline V gene are SGHDT and YYEEEE. Unmatched junction bases numbered 4, after V lost 1 base and J lost 7 bases. The CDR3: CASSLSGGSEAFF. The CDR3 DNA follows: TGTGCCAGCAGCTTGTCAGGGGGAAGTGAAGCTTTCTTT.

In nucleotides, the CDR3 is TGTGCCAGCAGTTTCCCCGGGACCTACAATGAGCAGTTCTTC. Its protein product is CASSFPGTYNEQFF. The chain carries TRBV27 and TRBJ2-1, with D possibly TRBD2 on 5 matching bases. The CDR3 totals 14 residues. Germline V gene lookup returns CDR1 MNHEY and CDR2 SMNVEV (reference sequence). V lost 3 bases and J lost 2, with 8 bases in between.

This CDR3 reads CASSLGVGRGVGNEQFF. The CDR3 DNA reads as TGTGCCAGCAGCTTAGGGGTGGGGCGGGGCGTCGGCAATGAGCAGTTCTTC. The rearrangement links TRBV7-2 to TRBJ2-1; a weak D match, TRBD2 (6 bases). Trimming removed 1 base at V and 6 bases at J, with 19 bases between. The CDR3 is 17 amino acids. The germline V gene encodes CDR1 SGHTA and CDR2 FQGNSA.

This clone is a singleton in its sample. The CDR3 is CATRDSLAQETQYF. Here the CDR3 DNA reads TGTGCCACAAGGGACAGTCTAGCCCAAGAGACCCAGTACTTC. The V and J genes are TRBV10-3 and TRBJ2-5; 7 nucleotides agree with TRBD1. This CDR3 region has 14 residues. Trimming at V came to 10 bases and at J to 1 base, leaving 9 bases not matched to a gene. The V gene's germline CDR1 is ENHRY and CDR2 SYGVKD.

The chain recombines TRBV6-1 with TRBJ1-6; D is perhaps TRBD1 (6 bases). V lost 4 bases and J 5 bases, leaving 12 bases between the germline ends. Per the germline V gene, CDR1 is MNHNS and CDR2 is SASEGT. The CDR3 sequence is 15 residues long. CDR3 residues: CASSALGQNNSPLHF. The CDR3 nucleotides are TGTGCCAGCAGTGCCTTAGGACAGAATAATTCACCCCTCCACTTT.